Each of the 6 T cell receptor beta chains below was sequenced from the same sample in a study of human T cells and chemical hapten exposure. TCRdb used MiXCR to reprocess the RACE reads, holding one entry per CDR3 protein. The sample has more than 80,000 distinct CDR3 sequences; roughly 10% are singletons. Time point here: patch test 2, 6 weeks after DPC sensitization. Treatment specified: therapeutic diphenylcyclopropenone sensitization with weekly scalp DPC. The sequencing here drew on whole blood, taken in connection with sensitization to the hapten diphenylcyclopropenone (DPC). Receptor source: a woman between 45 and 65 years old with alopecia areata. Some clones in this sample may be carry-over from other donors' samples.

The table lists this clonotype with many counts. This chain joins TRBV18 and TRBJ2-6; no clear D gene. The V and J ends lost 3 bases and 1 base respectively, with 10 bases between them. Germline V gives CDR1 KGHSH, CDR2 LQKENI. The CDR3 has 16 amino acids. The CDR3 region is CASSPSLRSGANVLTF. The CDR3 DNA follows: TGTGCCAGCTCACCGTCCCTACGGTCTGGGGCCAACGTCCTGACTTTC.

In this sample, this clonotype turned up a few times. The J gene is TRBJ2-1, the V gene TRBV20-1; 8 nucleotides line up with TRBD2. There are 16 residues in the CDR3. Germline V gene data show CDR1 as DFQATT and CDR2 as SNEGSKA (reference sequence). J gave up 2 bases and V 1 base, and 7 bases lay outside the gene matches. The CDR3 reads CSARVREGPPYNEQFF. The CDR3 bases are TGCAGTGCTAGAGTACGGGAGGGCCCCCCCTACAATGAGCAGTTCTTC.

This clonotype showed up many times. This CDR3 reads CASTSGTGMSYNEQFF. CDR3 nucleotides: TGTGCCAGCACCTCGGGGACAGGGATGTCCTACAATGAGCAGTTCTTC. The gene calls are TRBV25-1 and TRBJ2-1; 9 nucleotides match TRBD1. Unmatched junction bases numbered 8, after V lost 7 bases and J lost 1 base. CDR1 is MGHDK, CDR2 SYGVNS, per germline. CDR3 length: 16 residues.

This clonotype was observed at least ten times. The chain joins TRBV20-1 to TRBJ2-1, with D maybe TRBD2 (5 bases). Germline V gives CDR1 DFQATT, CDR2 SNEGSKA (reference sequence). The length of the CDR3 is 13 residues. The ends were cut back, 0 bases at V and 13 bases at J, with 16 bases in the middle. CDR3 residues: CSARDLAGKSQFF. The CDR3 region has the DNA TGCAGTGCTAGAGATTTGGCGGGTAAATCCCAGTTCTTC.

Only a few counts were recorded for this clonotype. The chain recombines TRBV6-5 with TRBJ2-3; 10 bases map to TRBD2. The CDR3 is 17 residues long. V dropped 6 bases and J dropped 2; count of bases not matched to a gene: 11. Germline lookup yields CDR1 MNHEY and CDR2 SVGAGI. In DNA, the CDR3 is TGTGCCAGCAGCCCCACCCGACTAGCGGGTATCACAGATACGCAGTATTTT. It specifies CASSPTRLAGITDTQYF.

The gene calls are TRBV20-1 and TRBJ2-3; tentatively, D is TRBD2 (5 bases). The CDR3 is 13 amino acids. V was clipped by 7 bases and J by 6 bases, with 17 bases between them. Looked up from germline, CDR1 is DFQATT and CDR2 is SNEGSKA (reference sequence). CDR3 bases: TGCAGTGGGCGTAGCGCACCAGAGGATACGCAGTATTTT. Translation: CSGRSAPEDTQYF.